This T cell receptor beta chain emerged from a study of human T cells and chemical hapten exposure. Study details: On the upper back, patch tests were applied with 0.01% DPC and read at 6 days.

A note on this clonotype: Its antigen is unknown.

The time point denotes: pre-sensitization, week 0. This sample's treatment: therapeutic diphenylcyclopropenone sensitization with weekly scalp DPC. Total RNA extraction was carried out from unfractionated whole blood. Trimming removed 1 base from V and 3 bases from J; junction bases left unmatched: 10. The CDR3 covers 18 residues. Germline V gene data show CDR1 as KGHSH and CDR2 as LQKENI. One entry per CDR3 protein results from TCRdb running MiXCR on the RACE reads. Among approximately 100,000 distinct CDR3 sequences listed, 9% to 15% were seen once. Broader study findings: Versus controls, significantly more large CDR3 similarity clusters arose from expanded TCRs. The study found that DPC sensitization did not change TCRs above 1 in 1000 frequency.

This receptor was obtained from a woman aged 50 to 65 with alopecia areata. Some clones in this sample may be carry-over from other donors' samples. The sequencing here drew on whole blood, taken in connection with sensitization to the hapten diphenylcyclopropenone (DPC). The V and J genes are TRBV18 and TRBJ1-3, with 9 positions matching TRBD1. CDR3 sequence (DNA): TGTGCCAGCTCACCACTCCTGGGGAGGACAGGGGATGGAAACACCATATATTTT. It yields the protein CASSPLLGRTGDGNTIYF.